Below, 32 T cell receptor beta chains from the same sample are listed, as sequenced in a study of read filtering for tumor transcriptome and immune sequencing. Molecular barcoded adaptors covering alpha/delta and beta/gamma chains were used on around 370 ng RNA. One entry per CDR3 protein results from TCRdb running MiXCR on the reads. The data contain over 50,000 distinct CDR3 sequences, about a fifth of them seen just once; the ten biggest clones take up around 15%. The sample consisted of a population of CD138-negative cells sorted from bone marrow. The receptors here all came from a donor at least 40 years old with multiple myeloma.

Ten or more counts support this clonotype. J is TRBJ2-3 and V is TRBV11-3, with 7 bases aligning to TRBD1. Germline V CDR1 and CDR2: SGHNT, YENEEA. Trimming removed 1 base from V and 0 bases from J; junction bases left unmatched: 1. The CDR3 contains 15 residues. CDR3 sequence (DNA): TGTGCCAGCAGCTTAGTGACAGGGAGCACAGATACGCAGTATTTT. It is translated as CASSLVTGSTDTQYF.

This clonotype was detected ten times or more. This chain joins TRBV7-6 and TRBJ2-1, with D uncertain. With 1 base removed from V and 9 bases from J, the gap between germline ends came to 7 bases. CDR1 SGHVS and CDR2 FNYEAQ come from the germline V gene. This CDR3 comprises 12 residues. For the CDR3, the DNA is TGTGCCAGCAGCTTAGGCTTGGGTGAGCAGTTCTTC. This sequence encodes CASSLGLGEQFF.

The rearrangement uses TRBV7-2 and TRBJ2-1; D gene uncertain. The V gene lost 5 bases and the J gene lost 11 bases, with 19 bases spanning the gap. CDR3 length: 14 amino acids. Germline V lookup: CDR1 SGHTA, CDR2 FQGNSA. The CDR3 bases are TGTGCCAGCAGCCGAGGCAGCTCCTACAGTAAGCAGTTCTTC. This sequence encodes CASSRGSSYSKQFF.

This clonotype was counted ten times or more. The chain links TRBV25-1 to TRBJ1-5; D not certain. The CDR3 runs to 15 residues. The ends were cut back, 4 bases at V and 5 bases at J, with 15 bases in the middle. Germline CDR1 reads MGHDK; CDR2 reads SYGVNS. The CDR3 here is CASSGSGVGDQPQHF. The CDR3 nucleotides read TGTGCCAGCAGTGGGTCGGGAGTCGGGGATCAGCCCCAGCATTTT.

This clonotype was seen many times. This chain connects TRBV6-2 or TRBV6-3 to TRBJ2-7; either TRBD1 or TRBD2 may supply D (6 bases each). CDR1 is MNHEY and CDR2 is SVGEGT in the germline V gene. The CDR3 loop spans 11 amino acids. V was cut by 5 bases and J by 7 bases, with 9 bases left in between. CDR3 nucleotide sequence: TGTGCCAGCAGTCAAGGGGGGGAGCAGTACTTC. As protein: CASSQGGEQYF.

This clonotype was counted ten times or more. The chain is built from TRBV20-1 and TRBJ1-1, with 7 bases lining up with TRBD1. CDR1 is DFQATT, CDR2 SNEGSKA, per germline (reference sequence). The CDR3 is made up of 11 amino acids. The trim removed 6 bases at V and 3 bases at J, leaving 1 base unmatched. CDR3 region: CSADRDTEAFF. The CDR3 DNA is TGCAGTGCCGACAGGGACACTGAAGCTTTCTTT.

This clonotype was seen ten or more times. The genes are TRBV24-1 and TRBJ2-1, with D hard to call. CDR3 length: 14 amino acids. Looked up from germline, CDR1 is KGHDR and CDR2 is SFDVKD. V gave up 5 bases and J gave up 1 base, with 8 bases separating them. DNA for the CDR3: TGTGCCACCAGTGGCGGCCGATCCTACAATGAGCAGTTCTTC. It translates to CATSGGRSYNEQFF.

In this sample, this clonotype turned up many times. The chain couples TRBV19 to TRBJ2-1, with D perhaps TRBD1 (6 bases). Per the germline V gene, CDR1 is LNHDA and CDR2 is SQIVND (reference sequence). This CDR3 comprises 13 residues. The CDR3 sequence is CASGARSYNEQFF. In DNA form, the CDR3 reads TGTGCTTCAGGGGCCCGTTCCTACAATGAGCAGTTCTTC.

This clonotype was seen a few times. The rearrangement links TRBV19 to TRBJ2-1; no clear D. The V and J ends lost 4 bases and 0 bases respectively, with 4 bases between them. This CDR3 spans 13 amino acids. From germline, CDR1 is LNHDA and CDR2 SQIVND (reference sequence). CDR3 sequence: CASSKSSYNEQFF. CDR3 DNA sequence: TGTGCCAGTAGTAAGAGCTCCTACAATGAGCAGTTCTTC.

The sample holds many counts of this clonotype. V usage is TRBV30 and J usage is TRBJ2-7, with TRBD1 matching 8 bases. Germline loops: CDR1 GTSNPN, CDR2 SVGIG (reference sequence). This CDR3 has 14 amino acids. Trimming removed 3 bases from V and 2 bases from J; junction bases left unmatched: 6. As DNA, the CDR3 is TGTGCCTGGAGCAGGGGGCAGTGGGCCTACGAGCAGTACTTC. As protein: CAWSRGQWAYEQYF.

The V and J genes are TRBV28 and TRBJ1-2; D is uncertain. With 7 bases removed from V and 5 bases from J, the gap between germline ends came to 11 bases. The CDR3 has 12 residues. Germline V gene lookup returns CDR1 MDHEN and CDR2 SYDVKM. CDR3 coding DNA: TGTGCCAGCAACTTGGACCTTTATGGCTACACCTTC. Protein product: CASNLDLYGYTF.

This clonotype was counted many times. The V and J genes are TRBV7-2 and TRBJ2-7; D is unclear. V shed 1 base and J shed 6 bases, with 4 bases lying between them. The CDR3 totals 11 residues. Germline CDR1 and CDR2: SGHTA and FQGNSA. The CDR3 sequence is CASSLEVEQYF. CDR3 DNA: TGTGCCAGCAGCTTAGAAGTCGAGCAGTACTTC. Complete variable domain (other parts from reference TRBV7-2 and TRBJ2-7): GAGVSQSPSNKVTEKGKDVELRCDPISGHTALYWYRQSLGQGLEFLIYFQGNSAPDKSGLPSDRFSAERTGGSVSTLTIQRTQQEDSAVYLCASSLEVEQYFGPGTRLTVT.

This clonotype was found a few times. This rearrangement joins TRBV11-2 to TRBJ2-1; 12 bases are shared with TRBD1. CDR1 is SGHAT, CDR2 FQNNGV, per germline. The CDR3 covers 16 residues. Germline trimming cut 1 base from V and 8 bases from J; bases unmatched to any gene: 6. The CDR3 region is CASSLVGTGGEYEQFF. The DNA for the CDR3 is TGTGCCAGCAGCTTAGTTGGGACAGGGGGCGAGTATGAGCAGTTCTTC.

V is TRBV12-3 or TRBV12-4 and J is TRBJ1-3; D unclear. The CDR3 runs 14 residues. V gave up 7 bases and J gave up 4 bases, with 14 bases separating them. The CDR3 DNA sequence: TGTGCCAGCACTTCGGGATCGAAGGGAAACACCATATATTTT. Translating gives CASTSGSKGNTIYF.

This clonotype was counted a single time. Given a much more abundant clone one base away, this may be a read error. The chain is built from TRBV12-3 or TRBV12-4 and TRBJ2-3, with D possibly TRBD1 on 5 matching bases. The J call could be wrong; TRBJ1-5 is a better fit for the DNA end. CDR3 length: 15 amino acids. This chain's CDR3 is CASRSREVSTDTQHF. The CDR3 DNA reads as TGTGCCAGCAGATCCAGGGAGGTTAGCACAGATACGCAGCATTTT.

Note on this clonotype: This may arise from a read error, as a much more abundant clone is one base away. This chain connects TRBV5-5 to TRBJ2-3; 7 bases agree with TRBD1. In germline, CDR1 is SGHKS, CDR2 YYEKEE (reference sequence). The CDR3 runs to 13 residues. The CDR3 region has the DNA TGTGCCAGCAGCTATAAGGGGACAGATACGCGGTATTTT. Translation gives CASSYKGTDTRYF.

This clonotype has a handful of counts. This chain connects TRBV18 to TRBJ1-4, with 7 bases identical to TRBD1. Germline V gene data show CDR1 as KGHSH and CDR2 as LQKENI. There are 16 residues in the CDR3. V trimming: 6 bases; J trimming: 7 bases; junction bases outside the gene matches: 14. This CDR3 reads CASSWILGGGFEKLFF. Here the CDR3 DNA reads TGTGCCAGCTCGTGGATCTTAGGGGGCGGTTTTGAAAAACTGTTTTTT.

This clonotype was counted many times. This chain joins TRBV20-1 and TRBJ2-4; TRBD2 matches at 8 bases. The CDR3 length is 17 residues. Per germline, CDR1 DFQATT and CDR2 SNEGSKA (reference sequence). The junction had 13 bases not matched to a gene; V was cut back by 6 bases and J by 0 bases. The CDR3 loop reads CSATAGVATVAKNIQYF. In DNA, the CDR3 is TGCAGTGCAACAGCGGGAGTTGCTACTGTAGCCAAAAACATTCAGTACTTC.

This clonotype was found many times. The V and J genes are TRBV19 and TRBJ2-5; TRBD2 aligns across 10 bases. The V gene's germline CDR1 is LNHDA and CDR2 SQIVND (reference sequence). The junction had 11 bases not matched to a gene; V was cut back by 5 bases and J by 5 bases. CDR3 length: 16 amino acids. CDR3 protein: CASSGGPRTSGETQYF. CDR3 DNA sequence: TGTGCCAGTAGTGGGGGACCTAGGACTAGCGGCGAGACCCAGTACTTC.

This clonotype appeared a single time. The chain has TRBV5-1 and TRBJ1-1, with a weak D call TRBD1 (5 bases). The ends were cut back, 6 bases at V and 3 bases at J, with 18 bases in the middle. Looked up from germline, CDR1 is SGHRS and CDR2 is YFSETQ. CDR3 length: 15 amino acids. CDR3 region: CASNPFAGGDTEAFF. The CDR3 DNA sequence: TGCGCCAGCAACCCCTTTGCCGGGGGGGACACTGAAGCTTTCTTT.

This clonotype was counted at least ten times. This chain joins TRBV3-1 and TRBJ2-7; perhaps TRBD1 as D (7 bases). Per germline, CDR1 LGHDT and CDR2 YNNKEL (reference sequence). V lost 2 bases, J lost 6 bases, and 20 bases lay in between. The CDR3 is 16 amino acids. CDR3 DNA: TGTGCCAGCAGCCAAATAGGGGGGAGACAGGGACGCGAGCAGTACTTC. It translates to CASSQIGGRQGREQYF.

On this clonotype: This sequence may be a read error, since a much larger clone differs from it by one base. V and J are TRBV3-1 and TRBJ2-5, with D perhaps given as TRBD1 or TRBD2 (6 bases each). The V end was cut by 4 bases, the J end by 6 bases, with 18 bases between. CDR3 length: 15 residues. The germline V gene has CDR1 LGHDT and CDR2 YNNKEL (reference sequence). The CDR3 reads CASSRRVAGQKTQYF. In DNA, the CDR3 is TGTGCCAGCAGCCGACGGGTGGCGGGACAAAAGACCCAGTACTTC.

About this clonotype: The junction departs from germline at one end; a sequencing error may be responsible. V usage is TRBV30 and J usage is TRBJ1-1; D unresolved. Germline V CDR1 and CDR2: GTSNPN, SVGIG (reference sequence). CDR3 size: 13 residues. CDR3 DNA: TGTGCCAGGAGTGTACGATGGGGCACTGAAGCTTTCTTT. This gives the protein CARSVRWGTEAFF.

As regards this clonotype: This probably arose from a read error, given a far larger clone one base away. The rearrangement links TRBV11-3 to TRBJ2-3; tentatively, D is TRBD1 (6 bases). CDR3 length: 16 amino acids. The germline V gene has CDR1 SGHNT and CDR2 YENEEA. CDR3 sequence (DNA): TGTGCCAGCGGCTTAGATGGTCAGGGGCCCACAGATACGCAGTATTTT. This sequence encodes CASGLDGQGPTDTQYF.

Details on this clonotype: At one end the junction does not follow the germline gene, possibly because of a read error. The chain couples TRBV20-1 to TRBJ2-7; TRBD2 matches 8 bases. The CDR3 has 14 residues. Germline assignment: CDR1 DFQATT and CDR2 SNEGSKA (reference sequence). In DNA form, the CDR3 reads TGCAGTGCTCTCAAGCGGGGGAGCTCCTACGAGCAGCACTTC. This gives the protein CSALKRGSSYEQHF.

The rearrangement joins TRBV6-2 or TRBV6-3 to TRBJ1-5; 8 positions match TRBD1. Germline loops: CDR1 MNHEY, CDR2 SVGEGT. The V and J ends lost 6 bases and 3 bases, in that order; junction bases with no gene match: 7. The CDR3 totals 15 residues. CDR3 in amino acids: CASRSGTGINQPQHF. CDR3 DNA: TGTGCCAGCAGGTCCGGGACAGGTATCAATCAGCCCCAGCATTTT.

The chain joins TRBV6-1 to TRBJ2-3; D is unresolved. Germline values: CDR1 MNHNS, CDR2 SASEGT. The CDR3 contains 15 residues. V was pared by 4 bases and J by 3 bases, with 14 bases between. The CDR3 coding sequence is TGTGCCAGCAGTGGAGCAGCGATTAGTACAGATACGCAGTATTTT. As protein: CASSGAAISTDTQYF.

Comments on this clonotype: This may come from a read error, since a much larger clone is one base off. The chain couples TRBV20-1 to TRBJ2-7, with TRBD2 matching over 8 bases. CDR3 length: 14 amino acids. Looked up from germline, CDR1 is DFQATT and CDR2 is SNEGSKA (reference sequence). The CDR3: CRASVPGGTYEQYF. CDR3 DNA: TGCCGTGCTAGTGTTCCGGGAGGGACCTACGAGCAGTACTTC.

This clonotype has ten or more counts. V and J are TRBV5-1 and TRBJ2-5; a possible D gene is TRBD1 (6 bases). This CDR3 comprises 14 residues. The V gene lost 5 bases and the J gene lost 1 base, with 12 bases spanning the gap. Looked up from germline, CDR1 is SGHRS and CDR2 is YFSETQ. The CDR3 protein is CASSLEGVQETQYF. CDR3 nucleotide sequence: TGCGCCAGCAGTCTAGAGGGGGTCCAAGAGACCCAGTACTTC.

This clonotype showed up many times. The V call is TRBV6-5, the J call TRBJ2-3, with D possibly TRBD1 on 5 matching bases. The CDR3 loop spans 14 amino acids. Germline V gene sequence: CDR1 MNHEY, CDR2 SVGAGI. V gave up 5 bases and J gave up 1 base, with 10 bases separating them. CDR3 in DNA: TGTGCCAGCAGTAGGGGCCGGGGCACAGATACGCAGTATTTT. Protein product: CASSRGRGTDTQYF.

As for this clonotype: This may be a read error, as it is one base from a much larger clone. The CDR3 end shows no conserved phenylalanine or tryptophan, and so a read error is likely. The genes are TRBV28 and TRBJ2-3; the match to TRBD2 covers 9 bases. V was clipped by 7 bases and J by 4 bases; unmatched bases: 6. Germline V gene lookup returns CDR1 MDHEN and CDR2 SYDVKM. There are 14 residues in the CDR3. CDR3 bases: TGTGCCAGCAAAGGCGGGAGGGCCGCAGATACGCAGTATTCT. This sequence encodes CASKGGRAADTQYS.

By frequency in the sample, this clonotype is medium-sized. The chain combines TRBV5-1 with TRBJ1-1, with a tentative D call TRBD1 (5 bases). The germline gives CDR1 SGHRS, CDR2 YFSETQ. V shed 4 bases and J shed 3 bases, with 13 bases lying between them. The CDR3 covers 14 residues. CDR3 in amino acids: CASSRQPGDTEAFF. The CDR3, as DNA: TGCGCCAGCAGCCGACAGCCTGGAGACACTGAAGCTTTCTTT. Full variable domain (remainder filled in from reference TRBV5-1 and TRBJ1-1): KAGVTQTPRYLIKTRGQQVTLSCSPISGHRSVSWYQQTPGQGLQFLFEYFSETQRNKGNFPGRFSGRQFSNSRSEMNVSTLELGDSALYLCASSRQPGDTEAFFGQGTRLTVV.